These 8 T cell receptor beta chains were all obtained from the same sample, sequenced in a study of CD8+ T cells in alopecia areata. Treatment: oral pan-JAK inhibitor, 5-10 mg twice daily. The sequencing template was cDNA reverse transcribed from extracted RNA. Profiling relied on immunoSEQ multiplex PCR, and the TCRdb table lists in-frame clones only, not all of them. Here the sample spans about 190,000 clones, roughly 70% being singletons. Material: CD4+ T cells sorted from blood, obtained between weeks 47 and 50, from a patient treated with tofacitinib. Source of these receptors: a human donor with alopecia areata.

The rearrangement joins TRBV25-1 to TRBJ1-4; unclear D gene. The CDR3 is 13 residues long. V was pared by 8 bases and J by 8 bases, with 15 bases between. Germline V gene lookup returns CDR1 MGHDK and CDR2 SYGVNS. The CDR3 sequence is CASAQSVGEKLFF. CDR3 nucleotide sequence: TGTGCCAGCGCACAATCTGTTGGGGAAAAACTGTTTTTT.

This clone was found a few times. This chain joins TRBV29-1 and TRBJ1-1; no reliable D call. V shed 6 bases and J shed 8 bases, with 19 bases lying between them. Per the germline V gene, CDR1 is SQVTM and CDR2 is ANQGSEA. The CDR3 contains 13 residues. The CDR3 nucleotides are TGCAGCGTACAAATGCGGGGTCTCCGGGAAGCTTTCTTT. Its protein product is CSVQMRGLREAFF.

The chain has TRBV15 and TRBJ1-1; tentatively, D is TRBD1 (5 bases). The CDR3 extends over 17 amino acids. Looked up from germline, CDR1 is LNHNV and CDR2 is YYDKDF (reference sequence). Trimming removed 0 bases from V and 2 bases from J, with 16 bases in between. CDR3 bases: TGTGCCACCAGCAGAGATATGGGGCAGGGTGTAAACACTGAAGCTTTCTTT. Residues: CATSRDMGQGVNTEAFF.

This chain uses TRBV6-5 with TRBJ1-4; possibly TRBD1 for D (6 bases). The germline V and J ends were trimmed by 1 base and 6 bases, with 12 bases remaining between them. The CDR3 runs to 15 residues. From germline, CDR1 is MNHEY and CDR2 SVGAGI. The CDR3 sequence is CASSYLGAGDEKLFF. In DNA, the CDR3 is TGTGCCAGCAGTTACTTGGGGGCTGGGGATGAAAAACTGTTTTTT.

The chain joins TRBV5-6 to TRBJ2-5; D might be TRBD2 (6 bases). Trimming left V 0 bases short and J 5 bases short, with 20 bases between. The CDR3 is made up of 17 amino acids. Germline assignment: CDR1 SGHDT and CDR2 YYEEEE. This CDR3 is CASSLAGMPSGGETQYF. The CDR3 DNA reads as TGTGCCAGCAGCTTGGCCGGAATGCCTTCCGGAGGGGAGACCCAGTACTTC.

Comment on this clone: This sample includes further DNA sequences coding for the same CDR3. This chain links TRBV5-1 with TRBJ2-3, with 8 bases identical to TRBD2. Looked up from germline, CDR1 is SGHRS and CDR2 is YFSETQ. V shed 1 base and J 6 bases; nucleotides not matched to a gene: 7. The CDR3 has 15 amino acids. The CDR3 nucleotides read TGCGCCAGCAGCTTGAGAGGACTAGCCGGGGATACGCAGTATTTT. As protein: CASSLRGLAGDTQYF.

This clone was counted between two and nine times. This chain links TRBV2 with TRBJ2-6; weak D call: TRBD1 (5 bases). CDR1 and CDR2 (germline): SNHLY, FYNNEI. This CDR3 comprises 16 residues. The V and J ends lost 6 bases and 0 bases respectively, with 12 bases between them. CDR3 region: CASRQTAISGANVLTF. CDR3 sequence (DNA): TGTGCCAGCAGGCAGACAGCTATCTCTGGGGCCAACGTCCTGACTTTC.

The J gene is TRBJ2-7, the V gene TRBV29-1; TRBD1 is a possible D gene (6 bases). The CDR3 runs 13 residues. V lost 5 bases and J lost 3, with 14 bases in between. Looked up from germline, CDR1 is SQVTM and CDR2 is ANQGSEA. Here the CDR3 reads CSVWTAVNYEQYF. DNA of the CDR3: TGCAGCGTTTGGACAGCCGTGAACTACGAGCAGTACTTC.